This T cell receptor (beta chain) was sequenced in a study of T-cell reconstitution after alpha-beta-depleted transplantation in children (dated by TCRdb to 2016 to 2018). In the study overall: T-cell immune reconstitution after TCRalphabeta/CD19-depleted allogeneic hematopoietic cell transplantation in children was quantitatively tracked in the study by means of TCR repertoire profiling.

Overall study results and their limits: About two months after transplant, the apparently early recovery of alphabetaT-cell counts reportedly depended on just several hundred clones that had expanded rapidly and came from non-depleted graft cells. In some patients, the high TCRbeta diversity seen at day 60 was put down to recipient T cells and intrathymic progenitors that had survived conditioning. Over the following months the frequencies of hyperexpanded clones went down, and after one year T-cell counts and TCRbeta diversity were mostly credited to newly produced T cells.

The intended sense of this specimen's treatment or condition label: allogeneic hematopoietic cell transplantation with graft depleted of TCRalphabeta T cells and CD19 B cells. The children who served as transplant recipients had been given grafts of TCRalphabeta/CD19-depleted allogeneic hematopoietic cells. As for this clonotype: This clone's antigen is unknown. One base away there is no much larger clone; base qualities are not given.

The CDR3 sequence holds 12 residues, the cysteine and phenylalanine included. Only the CDR3 portion is preserved as DNA: 36 bases, with reading frame beginning at the first base. CDR1 and CDR2, per the germline V gene, are SGHRS and YFSETQ. Cut back by 3 bases and 6 bases, the V and J ends lie 7 bases apart. Library preparation employed PCR. Instrument on record: Illumina HiSeq 2500. Molecular barcoding was employed in the preparation of TCR libraries, with unique molecular identifiers being used to normalize TCRbeta repertoire quantification. The public sequencing data were trimmed at Q25 with fastp and processed into clonotypes with MiXCR by TCRdb, which kept only in-frame beta chains. Each entry merges the rows of one CDR3 protein and shows their most common DNA and genes. Within this sample are about 980,000 distinct CDR3 sequences, with roughly 29% of them counted one time only. Of the sample, 25% to 35% is held by the ten largest clones.

The rearranged chain carries TRBV5-1 and TRBJ2-1; D gene: possibly TRBD1, on 5 matching bases. This TCR came from a boy younger than two who had a stem cell transplant for SCID, so the T cells may come from the graft donor. The source was PBMCs, mostly from graft donor cells, collected 360 days after TCRalphabeta/CD19-depleted stem cell transplant. This receptor carries the CDR3 CASSSQVNEQFF. Here is the DNA: TGCGCCAGCAGCTCACAGGTCAATGAGCAGTTCTTC.